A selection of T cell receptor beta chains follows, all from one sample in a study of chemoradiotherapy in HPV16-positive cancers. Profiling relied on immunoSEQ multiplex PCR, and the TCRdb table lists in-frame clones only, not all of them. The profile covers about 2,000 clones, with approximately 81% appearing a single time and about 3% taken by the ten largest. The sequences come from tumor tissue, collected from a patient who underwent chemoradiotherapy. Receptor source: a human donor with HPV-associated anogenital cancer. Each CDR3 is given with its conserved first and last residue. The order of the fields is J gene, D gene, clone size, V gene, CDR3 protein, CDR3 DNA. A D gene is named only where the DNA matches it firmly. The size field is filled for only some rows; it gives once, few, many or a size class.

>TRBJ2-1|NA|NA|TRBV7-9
CASSPTSRTLTYNEQFF
TGTGCCAGCAGTCCCACCTCCAGGACTCTTACCTACAATGAGCAGTTCTTC
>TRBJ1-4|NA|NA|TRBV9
CASSEWPAASNEKLFF
TGTGCCAGCAGCGAATGGCCGGCAGCCTCAAACGAAAAACTGTTTTTT
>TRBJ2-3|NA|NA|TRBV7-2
CASSWTGGTDTQYF
TGTGCCAGCAGCTGGACCGGGGGCACAGATACGCAGTATTTT
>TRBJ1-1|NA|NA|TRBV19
CASSLKQGLTEAFF
TGTGCCAGTAGCCTAAAACAGGGCCTAACTGAAGCTTTCTTT
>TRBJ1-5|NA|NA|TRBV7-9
CASSDGTGPGQPQHF
TGTGCCAGCAGCGACGGAACAGGGCCGGGCCAGCCCCAGCATTTT
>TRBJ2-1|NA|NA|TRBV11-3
CASSFQGHEQFF
TGTGCCAGCAGCTTTCAGGGCCATGAGCAGTTCTTC
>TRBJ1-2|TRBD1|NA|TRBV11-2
CASQAGGGVHYGYTF
TGTGCCAGCCAAGCAGGGGGAGGGGTCCACTATGGCTACACCTTC
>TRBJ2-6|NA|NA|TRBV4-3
CASSPFRDTGLSGANVLTF
TGCGCCAGCAGCCCCTTCCGGGACACCGGCCTCTCTGGGGCCAACGTCCTGACTTTC
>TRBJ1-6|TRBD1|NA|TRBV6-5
CASSYDTGGNSPLHF
TGTGCCAGCAGTTACGATACAGGGGGCAATTCACCCCTCCACTTT
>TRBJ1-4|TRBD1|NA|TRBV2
CASGSGQSNEKLFF
TGTGCCAGCGGATCGGGACAGTCGAATGAAAAACTGTTTTTT
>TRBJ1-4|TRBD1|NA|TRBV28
CASRPVTGDQNEKLFF
TGTGCCAGCCGGCCGGTGACAGGGGACCAGAATGAAAAACTGTTTTTT
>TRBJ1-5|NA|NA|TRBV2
CASGEEGSNQPQHF
TGTGCCAGCGGGGAAGAGGGGAGCAATCAGCCCCAGCATTTT
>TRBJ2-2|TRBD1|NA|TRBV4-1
CASSQVGQVSGELFF
TGCGCCAGCAGCCAAGTTGGACAGGTCTCCGGGGAGCTGTTTTTT
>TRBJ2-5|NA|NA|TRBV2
CASTGLQKETQYF
TGTGCCAGCACGGGACTCCAAAAAGAGACCCAGTACTTC
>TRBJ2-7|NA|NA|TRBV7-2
CASSLFGPLISDSYEQYF
TGTGCCAGCAGCCTATTCGGACCCTTAATTTCGGACTCCTACGAGCAGTACTTC
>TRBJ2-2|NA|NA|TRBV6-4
CASSDLRDGSGELFF
TGTGCCAGCAGTGACCTTAGGGATGGGTCCGGGGAGCTGTTTTTT
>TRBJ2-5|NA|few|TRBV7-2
CASSTGLLLGGETQYF
TGTGCCAGCAGCACAGGACTCCTCCTGGGTGGTGAGACCCAGTACTTC
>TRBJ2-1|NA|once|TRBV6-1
CASSGWGGLGTSNEQFF
TGTGCCAGCAGTGGATGGGGAGGTCTGGGGACATCCAATGAGCAGTTCTTC
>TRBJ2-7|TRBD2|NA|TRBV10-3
CATSEPSWTSGSYEQYF
TGTGCCACCAGTGAGCCTTCCTGGACTAGCGGATCCTACGAGCAGTACTTC
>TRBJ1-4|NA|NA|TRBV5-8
CASSLLGRPTNEKLFF
TGTGCCAGCAGCTTGCTGGGCAGGCCAACTAATGAAAAACTGTTTTTT
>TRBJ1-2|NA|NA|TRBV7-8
CASSLGRGHGYTF
TGTGCCAGCAGCTTGGGCCGGGGACATGGCTACACCTTC
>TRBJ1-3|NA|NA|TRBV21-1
CASSRGRRSGNTIYF
TGTGCCAGCAGCAGGGGTCGTCGCTCTGGAAACACCATATATTTT
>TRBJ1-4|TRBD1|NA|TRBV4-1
CASSQDGTVNEKLFF
TGCGCCAGCAGCCAAGATGGGACAGTTAATGAAAAACTGTTTTTT
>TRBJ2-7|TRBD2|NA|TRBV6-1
CASITGGRSNEQYF
TGTGCCAGCATAACGGGAGGTCGCTCCAACGAGCAGTACTTC
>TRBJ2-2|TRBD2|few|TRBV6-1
CASSVAGDTGELFF
TGTGCCAGCAGTGTAGCGGGGGACACCGGGGAGCTGTTTTTT
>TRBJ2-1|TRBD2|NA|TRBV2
CASQISGNSYNEQFF
TGTGCCAGCCAGATCAGCGGGAACTCCTACAATGAGCAGTTCTTC
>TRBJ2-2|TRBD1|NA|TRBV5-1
CASSLVTGGTGELFF
TGCGCCAGCAGCTTGGTAACAGGGGGCACCGGGGAGCTGTTTTTT
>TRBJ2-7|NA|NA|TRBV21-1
CASSKEPRGPLYEQYF
TGTGCCAGCAGCAAAGAGCCCCGGGGGCCCCTCTACGAGCAGTACTTC
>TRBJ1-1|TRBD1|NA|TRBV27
CASSLSGTGGVTEAFF
TGTGCCAGCAGTTTATCGGGGACAGGGGGGGTTACTGAAGCTTTCTTT
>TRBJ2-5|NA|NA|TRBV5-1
CASSLAREKETQYF
TGCGCCAGCAGCTTGGCCCGGGAGAAAGAGACCCAGTACTTC
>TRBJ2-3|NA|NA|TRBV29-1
CSVDASTGWEDTQYF
TGCAGCGTTGATGCCTCGACTGGGTGGGAAGATACGCAGTATTTT
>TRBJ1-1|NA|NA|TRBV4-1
CASSPDRTQNAGAFF
TGCGCCAGCAGCCCAGACAGGACACAAAACGCCGGGGCTTTCTTT